A selection of T cell receptor beta chains follows, all from one sample in a study of blood T cell repertoires in COVID-19. This table comes from immunoSEQ multiplex PCR, and its TCRdb copy is limited to in-frame clones, with some not included. The sample yields approximately 170,000 clones, 70% to 90% seen once. Input material: peripheral blood. These receptors were collected from a man aged 50-59 years who had recovered from COVID-19. Each CDR3 is given with its conserved first and last residue. A D gene is named only where the DNA matches it firmly. Size is omitted from some rows. Given values are once, few, many or a class for expanded clones.

v_call: TRBV19; clone_size: NA; d_call: TRBD2; j_call: TRBJ2-2; cdr3_nt: TGTGCCAGTAGTGCCCCGGGACTAGCGGGTGGCGGGCCCGGGGAGCTGTTTTTT; cdr3_aa: CASSAPGLAGGGPGELFF
v_call: TRBV15; clone_size: NA; d_call: NA; j_call: TRBJ2-7; cdr3_nt: TGTGCCACCAGCTCCCGGACAGGGAGGGTTTCGGAGCAGTACTTC; cdr3_aa: CATSSRTGRVSEQYF
v_call: TRBV29-1; clone_size: NA; d_call: NA; j_call: TRBJ2-3; cdr3_nt: TGCAGCGTTGTAGCGTCAGATACGCAGTATTTT; cdr3_aa: CSVVASDTQYF
v_call: TRBV7-9; clone_size: NA; d_call: TRBD1; j_call: TRBJ2-3; cdr3_nt: TGTGCCAGCAGCCCCCCTACAGGGGAGCTTACAGATACGCAGTATTTT; cdr3_aa: CASSPPTGELTDTQYF
v_call: TRBV5-1; clone_size: NA; d_call: TRBD2; j_call: TRBJ2-3; cdr3_nt: TGCGCCAGCAGCTTGGGACTAGCGGGTAAAGCAGATACGCAGTATTTT; cdr3_aa: CASSLGLAGKADTQYF
v_call: TRBV5-5; clone_size: NA; d_call: TRBD1; j_call: TRBJ2-7; cdr3_nt: TGTGCCAGCAGCCCCAAAACAGGGGTCTCCTACGAGCAGTACTTC; cdr3_aa: CASSPKTGVSYEQYF
v_call: TRBV6-2/TRBV6-3; clone_size: NA; d_call: TRBD2; j_call: TRBJ2-5; cdr3_nt: TGTGCCAGCAGTTACGATGGGCTAGCGGGATTCCAAGAGACCCAGTACTTC; cdr3_aa: CASSYDGLAGFQETQYF
v_call: TRBV7-2; clone_size: NA; d_call: NA; j_call: TRBJ2-2; cdr3_nt: TGTGCCAGCAGCCTGGGCCCGGGGAGAACCGGGGAGCTGTTTTTT; cdr3_aa: CASSLGPGRTGELFF
v_call: TRBV7-9; clone_size: once; d_call: TRBD1; j_call: TRBJ2-7; cdr3_nt: TGTGCCAGCAGCTTAGCGTCTGGACAGGGTACCTACGAGCAGTACTTC; cdr3_aa: CASSLASGQGTYEQYF
v_call: TRBV6-6; clone_size: NA; d_call: TRBD1; j_call: TRBJ2-3; cdr3_nt: TGTGCCAGCCTGGGACAGTCAGATACGCAGTATTTT; cdr3_aa: CASLGQSDTQYF
v_call: TRBV6-1; clone_size: once; d_call: TRBD1; j_call: TRBJ2-2; cdr3_nt: TGTGCCAGCAGTGAACAGGGGGCGGTTACCGGGGAGCTGTTTTTT; cdr3_aa: CASSEQGAVTGELFF
v_call: TRBV14; clone_size: NA; d_call: TRBD2; j_call: TRBJ2-1; cdr3_nt: TGTGCCAGCAGCCATGGACTAGCGGGAGTTTATGAGCAGTTCTTC; cdr3_aa: CASSHGLAGVYEQFF
v_call: TRBV9; clone_size: NA; d_call: NA; j_call: TRBJ1-5; cdr3_nt: TGTGCCAGCAGCGGGGACGGGGGAGCTCAGCCCCAGCATTTT; cdr3_aa: CASSGDGGAQPQHF
v_call: TRBV29-1; clone_size: NA; d_call: NA; j_call: TRBJ1-2; cdr3_nt: TGCAGCGTTGACCCGGGAGATGGCTACACCTTC; cdr3_aa: CSVDPGDGYTF
v_call: TRBV7-2; clone_size: NA; d_call: NA; j_call: TRBJ2-7; cdr3_nt: TGTGCCAGCAGCCCGGACACGCTCTCCTACGAGCAGTACTTC; cdr3_aa: CASSPDTLSYEQYF